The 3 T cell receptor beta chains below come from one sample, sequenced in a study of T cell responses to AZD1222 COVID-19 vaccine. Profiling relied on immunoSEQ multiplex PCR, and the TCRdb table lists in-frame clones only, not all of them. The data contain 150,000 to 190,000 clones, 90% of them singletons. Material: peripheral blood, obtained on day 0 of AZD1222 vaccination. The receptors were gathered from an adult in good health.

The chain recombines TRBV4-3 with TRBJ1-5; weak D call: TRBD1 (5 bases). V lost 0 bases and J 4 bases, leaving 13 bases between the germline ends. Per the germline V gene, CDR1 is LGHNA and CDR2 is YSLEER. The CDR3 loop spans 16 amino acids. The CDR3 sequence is CASSQDSGGLNQPQHF. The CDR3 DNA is TGCGCCAGCAGCCAAGATTCGGGGGGACTTAATCAGCCCCAGCATTTT.

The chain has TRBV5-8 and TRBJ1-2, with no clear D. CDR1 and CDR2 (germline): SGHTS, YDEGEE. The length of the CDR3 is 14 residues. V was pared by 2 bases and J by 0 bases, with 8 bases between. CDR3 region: CASSLWWANYGYTF. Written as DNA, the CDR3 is TGTGCCAGCAGCTTATGGTGGGCTAACTATGGCTACACCTTC.

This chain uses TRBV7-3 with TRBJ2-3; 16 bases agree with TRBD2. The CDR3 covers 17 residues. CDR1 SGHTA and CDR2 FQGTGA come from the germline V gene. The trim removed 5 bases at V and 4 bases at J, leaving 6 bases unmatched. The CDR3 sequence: CASSPGTSGRAADTQYF. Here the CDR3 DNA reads TGTGCCAGCAGCCCCGGGACTAGCGGGAGGGCTGCAGATACGCAGTATTTT.